The rows below give T cell receptor beta chains drawn from one sample of a study of T cell repertoires in cytomegalovirus infection. TCRdb processed the reads anew with MiXCR; each CDR3 protein has one entry. The sample contains 250,000 or so distinct CDR3 sequences, approximately 9% of which appear only once. The specimen was PBMCs. The receptors come from a human donor in good health (CMV status not recorded). Some clones in this sample may be carry-over from other donors' samples. The CDR3 runs from the conserved cysteine through the conserved F or W. Fields, in order: D gene, CDR3 length, V gene, J gene, clone size, CDR3 DNA, CDR3 protein. The D gene is left open where the match is weak. Not all rows give a size; the values are once, few, many and, for expanded clones, a class.

TRBD1,16,TRBV5-1,TRBJ2-1,-,TGCGCCAGCAGCTTGGCGGGACAGAGATCCTACAATGAGCAGTTCTTC,CASSLAGQRSYNEQFF
TRBD2,15,TRBV20-1,TRBJ2-7,-,TGCAGTGCTAGAAAGAGCGGGAGTGGGGGCTACGAGCAGTACTTC,CSARKSGSGGYEQYF
-,15,TRBV7-2,TRBJ2-3,many,TGTGCCAGCAGCTTAGGTGTTGGGACCACAGATACGCAGTATTTT,CASSLGVGTTDTQYF
TRBD2,17,TRBV7-2,TRBJ2-5,many,TGTGCCAGCAGCGGACGAGCGGTAGCGGGAAGACAAGAGACCCAGTACTTC,CASSGRAVAGRQETQYF
TRBD1,16,TRBV7-9,TRBJ1-4,few,TGTGCCAGCAGTACCGGGACAGGCGGTTTCAAGGAAAAACTGTTTTTT,CASSTGTGGFKEKLFF
TRBD1,16,TRBV12-3/TRBV12-4,TRBJ1-1,many,TGTGCCAGCAGTACGACTCGACAGGGGGCTTACACTGAAGCTTTCTTT,CASSTTRQGAYTEAFF
TRBD1,15,TRBV6-1,TRBJ1-1,-,TGTGCCAGCACCCGTGACAGGGGCCAGAACACTGAAGCTTTCTTT,CASTRDRGQNTEAFF
-,14,TRBV11-1,TRBJ2-7,many,TGTGCCAGCAGCGAAAATCGACAGCTCTACGAGCAGTACTTC,CASSENRQLYEQYF
TRBD1,14,TRBV20-1,TRBJ2-3,-,TGCAGTGCCTCGAGAGGGGGCGGCACAGATACGCAGTATTTT,CSASRGGGTDTQYF
-,14,TRBV12-3/TRBV12-4,TRBJ2-1,few,TGTGCCAGCAGGCGACAAGAACCCCTCAATGAGCAGTTCTTC,CASRRQEPLNEQFF
-,15,TRBV11-2,TRBJ1-5,many,TGTGCCAGCAGCTTAGATCTTACCCCGGCGCAGCCCCAGCATTTT,CASSLDLTPAQPQHF
TRBD2,18,TRBV7-8,TRBJ2-3,few,TGTGCCAGCAGACAGGGACTAGCGGGGGCGCAACCCACAGATACGCAGTATTTT,CASRQGLAGAQPTDTQYF
-,12,TRBV19,TRBJ1-5,many,TGTGCCAGCAGACAAGGCAATCAGCCCCAGCATTTT,CASRQGNQPQHF